Listed below are T cell receptor beta chains from one sample, sequenced in a study of blood T cell repertoires in COVID-19. Repertoires were generated with immunoSEQ multiplex PCR, while TCRdb's copy carries only in-frame clones and drops some. The sample has 150,000 to 200,000 clones; 84% are singletons. Sequencing input: peripheral blood. These receptors were collected from a woman of 80 years or more with acute or convalescent COVID-19. Both conserved end residues are part of each CDR3. The order of the fields is clone size, V gene, D gene, J gene, CDR3 protein, CDR3 DNA. A D gene is named only where the DNA matches it firmly. Only some rows state a clone size, as once, few, many or a class for expanded clones.

.	TRBV3-1/TRBV3-2	TRBD2	TRBJ2-3	CASSPAPGAGGAGDTQYF	TGTGCCAGCAGCCCGGCGCCGGGAGCGGGGGGGGCTGGAGATACGCAGTATTTT
.	TRBV2	TRBD1	TRBJ1-4	CASSETGTGGEKLFF	TGTGCCAGCAGTGAAACCGGGACAGGGGGCGAAAAACTGTTTTTT
.	TRBV21-1	.	TRBJ2-6	CASSKVGSPSRDRGLSGANVLTF	TGTGCCAGCAGCAAAGTCGGATCCCCCTCCCGGGACAGGGGGCTCTCTGGGGCCAACGTCCTGACTTTC
.	TRBV18	.	TRBJ1-2	CASSAGEGYGYTF	TGTGCCAGCTCGGCCGGGGAGGGCTATGGCTACACCTTC
.	TRBV5-1	.	TRBJ1-5	CASSLAPNQPQHF	TGCGCCAGCAGCTTGGCCCCAAATCAGCCCCAGCATTTT
.	TRBV5-6	TRBD1	TRBJ2-7	CASSRDRVQYF	TGTGCCAGCAGCCGGGACAGGGTGCAGTACTTC
.	TRBV30	TRBD1	TRBJ1-2	CACRGQNYGYTF	TGTGCCTGCCGGGGACAGAACTATGGCTACACCTTC
.	TRBV19	.	TRBJ1-1	CASRVGGTEAFF	TGTGCCAGCAGGGTAGGCGGCACTGAAGCTTTCTTT
.	TRBV28	TRBD2	TRBJ2-7	CASSQTGWGSSGSTYEQYF	TGTGCCAGCAGCCAAACTGGGTGGGGGTCGAGCGGGAGCACCTACGAGCAGTACTTC
.	TRBV5-1	.	TRBJ2-6	CASSLSGAGANVLTF	TGCGCCAGCAGCTTGTCGGGGGCTGGGGCCAACGTCCTGACTTTC
.	TRBV6-4	.	TRBJ1-1	CASSVMLNTEAFF	TGTGCCAGCAGTGTAATGTTGAACACTGAAGCTTTCTTT
.	TRBV5-1	TRBD1	TRBJ2-3	CASSRDRGRMDTQYF	TGCGCCAGCAGCCGTGACAGGGGGCGGATGGATACGCAGTATTTT
.	TRBV5-4	TRBD2	TRBJ2-1	CASSQELLAVNNEQFF	TGTGCCAGCAGCCAGGAACTCCTAGCGGTTAACAATGAGCAGTTCTTC
few	TRBV5-1	.	TRBJ1-6	CASSLTASGVDNSPLHF	TGCGCCAGCAGCTTGACGGCCTCAGGGGTGGATAATTCACCCCTCCACTTT
.	TRBV4-3	TRBD1	TRBJ2-7	CASSQDARGSYEQYF	TGCGCCAGCAGCCAAGATGCCAGGGGGTCCTACGAGCAGTACTTC
.	TRBV6-1	.	TRBJ2-2	CASSEVVLTLTGELFF	TGTGCCAGCAGTGAAGTAGTGTTGACACTTACCGGGGAGCTGTTTTTT
.	TRBV10-3	.	TRBJ1-1	CAISSFTEGPGEGTEAFF	TGTGCCATCAGCAGCTTCACGGAGGGACCAGGGGAGGGCACTGAAGCTTTCTTT
.	TRBV14	.	TRBJ1-6	CASSQEPRGSPLHF	TGTGCCAGCAGCCAAGAACCCCGAGGGTCACCCCTCCACTTT
.	TRBV5-6	.	TRBJ1-4	CASSFGAGFDEKLFF	TGTGCCAGCAGCTTTGGGGCCGGGTTTGATGAAAAACTGTTTTTT
.	TRBV27	.	TRBJ1-5	CASSSTEGWGGQPQHF	TGTGCCAGCAGTTCCACCGAAGGGTGGGGAGGTCAGCCCCAGCATTTT
.	TRBV6-1	TRBD2	TRBJ2-6	CASSGAGEGLHSGANVLTF	TGTGCCAGCAGTGGGGCCGGGGAGGGGCTACACTCTGGGGCCAACGTCCTGACTTTC
.	TRBV4-1	TRBD1	TRBJ1-6	CASSQAGQGGSPLHF	TGCGCCAGCAGCCAAGCCGGACAGGGTGGTTCACCCCTCCACTTT